A selection of T cell receptor beta chains follows, all from one sample in a study of OX40 agonist ivuxolimab in advanced cancers. Repertoires were generated with immunoSEQ multiplex PCR, while TCRdb's copy carries only in-frame clones and drops some. The sample includes about 93,000 clones, approximately 94% of them seen just once. The sample was CD4+ or CD8+ T cells sorted from blood, taken in a trial of the OX40 agonist ivuxolimab. These receptors came from an adult with an advanced solid tumor such as melanoma, head and neck, liver or kidney cancer. Each CDR3 is given with its conserved first and last residue. The D gene is left open where the match is weak.

TGTGCCAGCAGTTCCCTCACAGATACGCAGTATTTT	CASSSLTDTQYF	TRBJ2-3	TRBV28	-
TGTGCCAGCTCGGGACAGGGAAGGGAAAAATACGAGCAGTACTTC	CASSGQGREKYEQYF	TRBJ2-7	TRBV13	TRBD1
TGCGCCAGCAGTGATGACCGGTATGGCTACACCTTC	CASSDDRYGYTF	TRBJ1-2	TRBV10-1	-
TGTGCCAGCAGTCCATTGGGGGGAGATGAGCAGTACTTC	CASSPLGGDEQYF	TRBJ2-7	TRBV27	-
TGTGCCAGCAGCTTCGCGATTGAAGCTTTCTTT	CASSFAIEAFF	TRBJ1-1	TRBV11-2	-
TGTGCCAGCAGTGATCCACGGAAGACCGGGGAGCTGTTTTTT	CASSDPRKTGELFF	TRBJ2-2	TRBV6-1	-
TGCAGCGTTTGGGCCATAAGGGGAGCGGGAGTCTACAATGAGCAGTTCTTC	CSVWAIRGAGVYNEQFF	TRBJ2-1	TRBV29-1	TRBD2
TGTGCCAGCAGCTTTTCGAATCAGCCCCAGCATTTT	CASSFSNQPQHF	TRBJ1-5	TRBV7-2	-
TGTGCCAGCTCACTCCCCGACTGGCGAAAAAGCACAGATACGCAGTATTTT	CASSLPDWRKSTDTQYF	TRBJ2-3	TRBV18	-
TGTGCCAGCAGCTCAATCACAGATACGCAGTATTTT	CASSSITDTQYF	TRBJ2-3	TRBV7-2	-
TGTGCCAGCAGCCCCCCAGGGGACTACGAGCAGTACTTC	CASSPPGDYEQYF	TRBJ2-7	TRBV6-5	-
TGCAGCGTACGAGGGGACAGGGGGAACACTGAAGCTTTCTTT	CSVRGDRGNTEAFF	TRBJ1-1	TRBV29-1	TRBD1
TGTGCCAGCAGCTTAGATCCATGGGTCAAGGGCTACACCTTC	CASSLDPWVKGYTF	TRBJ1-2	TRBV7-9	-
TGTGCCAGCAGCCAAAAAGGAGCTGAAGCTTTCTTT	CASSQKGAEAFF	TRBJ1-1	TRBV4-2	-
TGTGCCAGCAGCCAAGAAATAGGACTAGCGGGAGGAAGAGAAACCACAGATACGCAGTATTTT	CASSQEIGLAGGRETTDTQYF	TRBJ2-3	TRBV4-2	TRBD2
TGTGCCAGCAGCTTACGTCGGAGGGGGATGGATGAAAAACTGTTTTTT	CASSLRRRGMDEKLFF	TRBJ1-4	TRBV7-9	-
TGTGCCAGCAGCCCTTATTTTCAGAGCGGGGCCTACAATGAGCAGTTCTTC	CASSPYFQSGAYNEQFF	TRBJ2-1	TRBV7-9	TRBD2
TGTGCCAGCAGTCCGGGGACAGGGGGTTCGGAGACCCAGTACTTC	CASSPGTGGSETQYF	TRBJ2-5	TRBV27	TRBD1
TGTGCCAGTAGCGGACTACAGGGGAAGGACTATGGCTACACCTTC	CASSGLQGKDYGYTF	TRBJ1-2	TRBV19	TRBD1
TGTGCCAGTAGTGCGGGGATAGGGCCCTCCTACGAGCAGTACTTC	CASSAGIGPSYEQYF	TRBJ2-7	TRBV19	-
TGTGCCAGCAGTGAATGGCACAGGGGGAGGAGAGACTATGGCTACACCTTC	CASSEWHRGRRDYGYTF	TRBJ1-2	TRBV6-1	TRBD1
TGCGCCAGCAGTGGGGGGCCCTCTGGGGCCAACGTCCTGACTTTC	CASSGGPSGANVLTF	TRBJ2-6	TRBV10-1	-
TGTGCCAGCAGTTTTGCGGGCAACATGAACACTGAAGCTTTCTTT	CASSFAGNMNTEAFF	TRBJ1-1	TRBV27	-
TGTGCCAGCAGTTTGTATAAGGGGGCTTCCTACGAGCAGTACTTC	CASSLYKGASYEQYF	TRBJ2-7	TRBV28	TRBD1
TGTGCCAGCAGCGGGACTAGCGGTTACAATGAGCAGTTCTTC	CASSGTSGYNEQFF	TRBJ2-1	TRBV2	TRBD2